The 21 T cell receptor beta chains presented below share a single source sample, sequenced in a study of PD-1 blockade in classical Hodgkin lymphoma. Every patient was affected by relapse after autologous stem cell transplantation, while exposure to brentuximab vedotin was not uniform. Libraries were prepared by immunoSEQ multiplex PCR; TCRdb keeps only in-frame clonotypes and omits some of them. The sample includes under 100,000 clones, over 70% seen only once; the top ten take approximately 12%. The specimen was peripheral blood mononuclear cells (PBMCs), collected at baseline. The source of these receptors is a human donor with classical Hodgkin lymphoma.

Only a few counts were recorded for this clone. The chain links TRBV6-5 to TRBJ1-1, with D unclear. There are 12 residues in the CDR3. The germline gives CDR1 MNHEY, CDR2 SVGAGI. Trimming stripped 0 bases from V and 7 bases from J, with 6 bases between. In DNA form, the CDR3 reads TGTGCCAGCAGTTACTCGGACGGTGAAGCTTTCTTT. This gives the protein CASSYSDGEAFF.

This sequence joins TRBV25-1 and TRBJ2-7; D remains ambiguous. V dropped 0 bases and J dropped 2 bases, with 14 bases sitting between them. The germline V gene has CDR1 MGHDK and CDR2 SYGVNS. The CDR3 is made up of 16 amino acids. The CDR3 spells CASSEYQTASPYEQYF. Here the CDR3 DNA reads TGTGCCAGCAGTGAATACCAGACGGCATCCCCCTACGAGCAGTACTTC.

The V gene is TRBV7-2, the J gene TRBJ2-5; D not certain. Between the trimmed V and J ends, which lost 5 bases and 2 bases, there was a span of 12 bases. Germline V CDR1 and CDR2: SGHTA, FQGNSA. The CDR3 has 14 amino acids. CDR3 sequence reads: CASSPNGPQETQYF. CDR3 nucleotide sequence: TGTGCCAGCAGCCCCAACGGGCCGCAAGAGACCCAGTACTTC.

J is TRBJ2-2 and V is TRBV7-2, with 10 bases aligning to TRBD1. V was pared by 4 bases and J by 2 bases, with 4 bases of the junction left unmatched. The CDR3 totals 16 residues. Germline CDR1 is SGHTA and CDR2 is FQGNSA. As DNA, the CDR3 is TGTGCCAGCAGCTCTCGGACAGGGGGAAACACCGGGGAGCTGTTTTTT. It translates to CASSSRTGGNTGELFF.

This sequence joins TRBV19 and TRBJ2-2; D may correspond to TRBD1 or TRBD2 (5 bases each). This CDR3 has 15 amino acids. Germline V gene data show CDR1 as LNHDA and CDR2 as SQIVND (reference sequence). V was pared by 3 bases and J by 7 bases, with 15 bases between. In nucleotides, the CDR3 is TGTGCCAGTAGTATTGAGGCTCGAGGGGTCGGGGAGCTGTTTTTT. Translated: CASSIEARGVGELFF.

This clone was picked up a small number of times. This sample also contains other DNA sequences that code for the same CDR3. This chain connects TRBV6-1 to TRBJ2-7; 8 nucleotides agree with TRBD2. Trimming took 0 bases from V and 0 from J; bases not matched to a gene: 1. CDR1 is MNHNS, CDR2 SASEGT, per germline. This CDR3 contains 15 residues. In DNA form, the CDR3 reads TGTGCCAGCAGTGAAGCGCTAGCGGGCTCCTACGAGCAGTACTTC. Amino acid sequence: CASSEALAGSYEQYF.

The gene calls are TRBV27 and TRBJ1-2; 9 bases align to TRBD1. The CDR3 length is 13 residues. Germline values: CDR1 MNHEY, CDR2 SMNVEV (reference sequence). V trimming: 9 bases; J trimming: 5 bases; junction bases outside the gene matches: 7. CDR3 bases: TGTGCCAGTTTAACAGGGGGCGGTTATGGCTACACCTTC. Translating it yields CASLTGGGYGYTF.

The rearrangement uses TRBV10-3 and TRBJ1-1, with D perhaps matching TRBD1 (6 bases). The length of the CDR3 is 13 residues. Germline V gene lookup returns CDR1 ENHRY and CDR2 SYGVKD. The V gene lost 3 bases and the J gene lost 5 bases, with 10 bases spanning the gap. CDR3 DNA: TGTGCCATCAGTGAATACAGGGAGACTGAAGCTTTCTTT. This codes for CAISEYRETEAFF.

V gene TRBV19 combines with J gene TRBJ1-1, with D possibly being TRBD1 (6 bases). The CDR3 consists of 17 residues. Deletions cut 4 bases from V and 2 bases from J, with 20 bases between. CDR1 and CDR2 from the germline V gene are LNHDA and SQIVND (reference sequence). The CDR3 is CASSKLAGDNLNTEAFF. DNA of the CDR3: TGTGCCAGTAGTAAGTTGGCAGGGGATAACCTAAACACTGAAGCTTTCTTT.

Many counts were recorded for this clone. The chain couples TRBV19 to TRBJ1-1; TRBD1 might be the D (6 bases). The germline V gene encodes CDR1 LNHDA and CDR2 SQIVND (reference sequence). The CDR3 sequence is 14 residues long. V lost 3 bases and J lost 3, with 11 bases in between. DNA for the CDR3: TGTGCCAGTAGTATTGGGCAGGGGTACACTGAAGCTTTCTTT. Translation: CASSIGQGYTEAFF.

The chain carries TRBV6-6 and TRBJ2-2; weak D call: TRBD1 (5 bases). Germline-derived CDR1 and CDR2 are MNHNY and SVGAGI (reference sequence). Trimming removed 5 bases at V and 7 bases at J, with 14 bases between. This CDR3 has 14 amino acids. In DNA form, the CDR3 reads TGTGCCAGCAGTCTTGGTCTTAGGGGCGGGGAGCTGTTTTTT. Amino acids: CASSLGLRGGELFF.

V and J are TRBV6-6 and TRBJ2-5; perhaps TRBD1 as D (6 bases). Germline V CDR1 and CDR2: MNHNY, SVGAGI (reference sequence). The length of the CDR3 is 14 residues. Trimming left V 1 base short and J 2 bases short, with 8 bases between. In DNA, the CDR3 is TGTGCCAGCAGTTACTGGACAGATCAAGAGACCCAGTACTTC. Amino acids: CASSYWTDQETQYF.

The rearrangement links TRBV27 to TRBJ2-7; D gene unclear. There are 13 residues in the CDR3. Germline V gene data show CDR1 as MNHEY and CDR2 as SMNVEV (reference sequence). Trimming took off 7 bases at V and 0 bases at J, with 10 bases between the two ends. The CDR3 sequence: CASKGRSSYEQYF. The CDR3 region has the DNA TGTGCCAGCAAGGGCAGGAGCTCCTACGAGCAGTACTTC.

The chain uses TRBV20-1 and TRBJ2-7; possibly TRBD1 for D (5 bases). CDR3 size: 11 residues. V lost 4 bases and J 3 bases, leaving 7 bases between the germline ends. CDR1 and CDR2 (germline): DFQATT, SNEGSKA (reference sequence). The DNA of the CDR3 is TGCAGTGCTAAGGGGCTCTACGAGCAGTACTTC. Translating gives CSAKGLYEQYF.

The rearrangement links TRBV28 to TRBJ2-1, with 7 nucleotides matching TRBD2. V lost 3 bases and J lost 14; bases outside the gene matches: 10. This CDR3 comprises 13 residues. Germline assignment: CDR1 MDHEN and CDR2 SYDVKM. The CDR3 loop reads CASSLGGVRAEFF. CDR3 nucleotides: TGTGCCAGCAGTTTGGGGGGGGTGAGGGCGGAGTTCTTC.

The chain employs TRBV10-3 and TRBJ2-7, with 9 bases identical to TRBD2. J lost 0 bases, V lost 7 bases, and 7 bases had no gene match. The CDR3 contains 15 residues. CDR1 and CDR2 (germline): ENHRY, SYGVKD. The CDR3 here is CAITQLAGSSYEQYF. The CDR3 DNA follows: TGTGCCATCACCCAACTAGCGGGTAGCTCCTACGAGCAGTACTTC.

This chain joins TRBV28 and TRBJ1-2; 7 bases fit TRBD1. The germline V gene encodes CDR1 MDHEN and CDR2 SYDVKM. Trimming cost V 6 bases and J 4 bases; bases outside gene matches: 5. CDR3 length: 13 amino acids. As DNA, the CDR3 is TGTGCCAGCAGGCCTCCAGGGGGCTATGGCTACACCTTC. This gives the protein CASRPPGGYGYTF.

This chain uses TRBV4-3 with TRBJ2-7; 7 bases are a match to TRBD2. Trimming removed 5 bases from V and 4 bases from J; junction bases left unmatched: 11. The CDR3 runs 15 residues. The germline V gene has CDR1 LGHNA and CDR2 YSLEER. The CDR3 here is CASSRAGEGLYEQYF. The CDR3 nucleotides are TGCGCCAGCAGCAGGGCTGGGGAGGGCCTGTACGAGCAGTACTTC.

This chain joins TRBV6-5 and TRBJ2-2; a weak D match, TRBD1 (5 bases). This CDR3 is built from 16 residues. Germline CDR1 and CDR2: MNHEY and SVGAGI. The ends were cut back, 2 bases at V and 1 base at J, with 11 bases in the middle. CDR3 sequence: CASSYDSSLNTGELFF. CDR3 nucleotide sequence: TGTGCCAGCAGTTACGACAGCTCACTGAACACCGGGGAGCTGTTTTTT.

The chain combines TRBV2 with TRBJ2-5, with a weak D call TRBD2 (5 bases). The CDR3 contains 11 residues. With 5 bases removed from V and 7 bases from J, the gap between germline ends came to 8 bases. The germline CDR1 and CDR2 sequences are SNHLY and FYNNEI. CDR3 amino acids: CASSLRGTQYF. DNA for the CDR3: TGTGCCAGCAGTCTTCGGGGGACCCAGTACTTC.

This rearrangement joins TRBV7-6 to TRBJ2-7; D gene uncertain. The CDR3 runs to 14 residues. Germline CDR1 is SGHVS and CDR2 is FNYEAQ. Trimming stripped 3 bases from V and 2 bases from J, with 11 bases between. The CDR3 spells CASSFGLPPYEQYF. The DNA of the CDR3 is TGTGCCAGCAGCTTTGGGCTTCCCCCCTACGAGCAGTACTTC.